The 21 T cell receptor beta chains in this list originate from one sample, sequenced in a study of monozygotic twins with inflammatory bowel disease. Reprocessing the 5' RACE reads, TCRdb reports a single entry for every CDR3 protein and omits DNA. The table for this sample gives some 200,000 distinct CDR3 sequences. Sequencing input: blood. These receptor sequences come from a human donor with ulcerative colitis or Crohn's disease, or a healthy co-twin of an affected twin (not recorded which).

The CDR3 protein is CASSLAPREQFF. This chain uses TRBV7-9 with TRBJ2-1. The CDR3 sequence is 12 residues long. Germline CDR1 and CDR2: SEHNR and FQNEAQ (reference sequence). Variable domain in full (rest from reference TRBV7-9 and TRBJ2-1): DTGVSQNPRHKITKRGQNVTFRCDPISEHNRLYWYRQTLGQGPEFLTYFQNEAQLEKSRLLSDRFSAERPKGSFSTLEIQRTEQGDSAMYLCASSLAPREQFFGPGTRLTVL.

The V call is TRBV6-1, the J call TRBJ2-3; TCRdb indicates TRBD1, and absent DNA this call remains unverified. This CDR3 spans 14 amino acids. Germline values: CDR1 MNHNS, CDR2 SASEGT. The CDR3 loop reads CASSLQGTTDTQYF.

The chain uses TRBV12-3 or TRBV12-4 and TRBJ1-1; TCRdb proposes TRBD1, but this gene call is untestable without DNA. CDR3 length: 15 amino acids. The CDR3 sequence is CASIQGHAMNTEAFF.

The chain couples TRBV5-1 to TRBJ2-1; TCRdb's assignment of TRBD1 cannot be checked, as there is no DNA. This CDR3 is built from 15 residues. The germline CDR1 and CDR2 sequences are SGHRS and YFSETQ. Here the CDR3 reads CASSVGTGVYNEQFF.

J is TRBJ1-2 and V is TRBV15; there is no DNA to check the TCRdb D call of TRBD1. The length of the CDR3 is 14 residues. Germline-derived CDR1 and CDR2 are LNHNV and YYDKDF (reference sequence). This CDR3 reads CATSRDRQGHGYTF. Full variable domain (remainder filled in from reference TRBV15 and TRBJ1-2): DAMVIQNPRYQVTQFGKPVTLSCSQTLNHNVMYWYQQKSSQAPKLLFHYYDKDFNNEADTPDNFQSRRPNTSFCFLDIRSPGLGDTAMYLCATSRDRQGHGYTFGSGTRLTVV.

V is TRBV18 and J is TRBJ2-3. Germline V gene data show CDR1 as KGHSH and CDR2 as LQKENI. This CDR3 spans 14 amino acids. The CDR3 reads CASSPPANADTQYF.

The chain is built from TRBV11-2 and TRBJ2-5; TCRdb's D call of TRBD2 is untestable without DNA. Looked up from germline, CDR1 is SGHAT and CDR2 is FQNNGV. The CDR3 sequence is 16 residues long. This chain's CDR3 is CASSGQGLARGETQYF.

The V and J genes are TRBV6-1 and TRBJ2-1; the TCRdb D gene call, TRBD1, has no DNA to confirm it. This CDR3 contains 16 residues. Germline V gene sequence: CDR1 MNHNS, CDR2 SASEGT. CDR3 sequence: CASSVRGGGSYNEQFF.

This chain joins TRBV7-9 and TRBJ1-6; the TCRdb D gene call, TRBD1, has no DNA to confirm it. The germline V gene has CDR1 SEHNR and CDR2 FQNEAQ (reference sequence). There are 16 residues in the CDR3. The CDR3 region is CASSHTGDSYNSPLHF.

The CDR3 sequence is CASSDLAGGGETQYF. This chain uses TRBV7-9 with TRBJ2-5; with no DNA, the TCRdb D assignment of TRBD2 cannot be verified. CDR3 length: 15 amino acids. CDR1 is SEHNR, CDR2 FQNEAQ, per germline (reference sequence).

This rearrangement joins TRBV20-1 to TRBJ1-1. The CDR3 extends over 11 amino acids. Germline values: CDR1 DFQATT, CDR2 SNEGSKA (reference sequence). The CDR3 region is CSARPNTEAFF.

The J gene is TRBJ1-2, the V gene TRBV5-1. The germline V gene has CDR1 SGHRS and CDR2 YFSETQ. The CDR3 is made up of 17 amino acids. The CDR3 loop reads CASSLQPIDGPNYGYTF.

The chain uses TRBV6-1 and TRBJ1-4. Per the germline V gene, CDR1 is MNHNS and CDR2 is SASEGT. The CDR3 has 14 amino acids. Here the CDR3 reads CASRRGSSEEKLFF.

The genes are TRBV2 and TRBJ2-3; there is no DNA to check the TCRdb D call of TRBD1. The germline V gene encodes CDR1 SNHLY and CDR2 FYNNEI. CDR3 length: 15 residues. The CDR3 loop reads CASRPDRVWADTQYF.

The chain has TRBV5-6 and TRBJ2-2. Per the germline V gene, CDR1 is SGHDT and CDR2 is YYEEEE. The CDR3 is made up of 15 amino acids. CDR3 amino acids: CASSFIYANTGELFF.

The chain couples TRBV20-1 to TRBJ1-5; the D call of TRBD1 rests on TCRdb alone, since no DNA is present to check it. The germline gives CDR1 DFQATT, CDR2 SNEGSKA (reference sequence). The CDR3 loop spans 14 amino acids. This CDR3 reads CSATQGRSNQPQHF.

J is TRBJ1-5 and V is TRBV7-2; TCRdb lists TRBD1, though no DNA is available to test this call. CDR1 is SGHTA, CDR2 FQGNSA, per germline. The CDR3 extends over 15 amino acids. The CDR3 protein is CASSLHGGGNQPQHF.

This chain connects TRBV24-1 to TRBJ1-5; with no DNA, the TCRdb D assignment of TRBD1 cannot be verified. The CDR3 totals 16 residues. Germline CDR1 KGHDR, CDR2 SFDVKD. CDR3 amino acids: CATSDSGRSSNQPQHF.

This rearrangement joins TRBV6-4 to TRBJ2-2; TCRdb's D gene call, TRBD1, goes unchecked for lack of DNA. Germline V gene lookup returns CDR1 MRHNA and CDR2 SNTAGT. This CDR3 contains 13 residues. The CDR3 loop reads CASSPTTGLELFF.

V is TRBV28 and J is TRBJ2-3; as DNA is missing, the TRBD1 call by TCRdb cannot be tested. Germline CDR1 is MDHEN and CDR2 is SYDVKM. CDR3 length: 14 amino acids. CDR3 region: CATQDRTTTDTQYF. The variable domain in full, completed from reference TRBV28 and TRBJ2-3, reads DVKVTQSSRYLVKRTGEKVFLECVQDMDHENMFWYRQDPGLGLRLIYFSYDVKMKEKGDIPEGYSVSREKKERFSLILESASTNQTSMYLCATQDRTTTDTQYFGPGTRLTVL.

The chain recombines TRBV12-3 or TRBV12-4 with TRBJ2-1; there is no DNA to check the TCRdb D call of TRBD2. The CDR3 spans 15 residues. CDR3 residues: CASRLAGGGDNEQFF.